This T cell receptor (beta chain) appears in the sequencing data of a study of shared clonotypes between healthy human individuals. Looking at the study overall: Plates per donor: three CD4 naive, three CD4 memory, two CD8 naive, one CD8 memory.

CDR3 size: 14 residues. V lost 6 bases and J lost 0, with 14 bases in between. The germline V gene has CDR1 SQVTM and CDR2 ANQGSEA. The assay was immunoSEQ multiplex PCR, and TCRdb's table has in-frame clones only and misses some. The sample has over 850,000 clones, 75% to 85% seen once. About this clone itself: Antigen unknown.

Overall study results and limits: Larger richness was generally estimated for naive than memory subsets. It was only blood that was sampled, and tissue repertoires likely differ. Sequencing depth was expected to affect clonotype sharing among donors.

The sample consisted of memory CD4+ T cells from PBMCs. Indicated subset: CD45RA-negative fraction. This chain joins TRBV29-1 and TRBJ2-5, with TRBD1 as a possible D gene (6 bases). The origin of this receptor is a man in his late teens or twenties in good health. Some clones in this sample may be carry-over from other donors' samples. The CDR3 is CSVGMTGYQETQYF. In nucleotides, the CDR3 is TGCAGCGTGGGGATGACAGGCTACCAAGAGACCCAGTACTTC.